These 3 T cell receptor beta chains were all obtained from the same sample, sequenced in a study of shared clonotypes between healthy human individuals. Measured with immunoSEQ multiplex PCR; TCRdb has only the in-frame clones, and not every one. Of about a million clones in the sample, about 75% were seen once. The sample consisted of memory CD4+ T cells sorted from blood. The sample's subset: CD45RA-negative fraction. Receptors originate from a man aged 18 to 29 in good health.

This clone came up a few times. The rearrangement joins TRBV2 to TRBJ1-5; D may be TRBD1 (5 bases). Looked up from germline, CDR1 is SNHLY and CDR2 is FYNNEI. V was shortened by 0 bases and J by 5 bases, with 8 bases between the two germline ends. The CDR3 runs to 14 residues. The CDR3 bases are TGTGCCAGCAGTGAAGCGCGGGGGTATCAGCCCCAGCATTTT. This codes for CASSEARGYQPQHF.

CDR3 region: CASSQTGMSNQPQHF. The CDR3 DNA is TGTGCCAGCAGCCAAACAGGGATGAGCAATCAGCCCCAGCATTTT. This sequence joins TRBV5-6 and TRBJ1-5; tentative D call: TRBD1 (6 bases). V was pared by 4 bases and J by 1 base, with 12 bases between. The CDR3 is 15 residues long. Germline CDR1 is SGHDT and CDR2 is YYEEEE.

On this clone itself: This sample also contains other DNA sequences that code for the same CDR3. This chain connects TRBV5-1 to TRBJ1-5; D unclear. Germline V CDR1 and CDR2: SGHRS, YFSETQ. The CDR3 loop spans 14 amino acids. The V end was cut by 0 bases, the J end by 2 bases, with 6 bases between. The CDR3 bases are TGCGCCAGCAGCTTGGAAGTTGGCAATCAGCCCCAGCATTTT. It is translated as CASSLEVGNQPQHF.